A selection of T cell receptor beta chains follows, all from one sample in a study of T cell repertoires in cytomegalovirus infection. TCRdb reprocessed the reads with MiXCR, giving one entry per CDR3 protein. The data hold 250,000 to 300,000 distinct CDR3 sequences, with roughly an eighth observed a single time. The sequenced material came from PBMCs. These TCRs come from a human donor in good health (CMV status not recorded). Some clones in this sample may be carry-over from other donors' samples. Each CDR3 is given with its conserved first and last residue. The D gene is left open where the match is weak. Expanded clones get a size class; other rows say once, few or many, or leave the size out.

abundance	v_gene	d_gene	len	j_gene	CDR3nt	CDR3aa
.	TRBV27	TRBD1	16	TRBJ2-7	TGTGCCAGCAGTTTATGGGTGGACAGGGACCCCTACGAGCAGTACTTC	CASSLWVDRDPYEQYF
.	TRBV20-1	TRBD2	14	TRBJ2-5	TGCAGTGCTAAGGGGACTAGCGGCCAAGAGACCCAGTACTTC	CSAKGTSGQETQYF
many	TRBV19	TRBD1	18	TRBJ1-1	TGTGCCAGTATCCCGGAACCGGGACAGGGTATTTTGAACACTGAAGCTTTCTTT	CASIPEPGQGILNTEAFF
few	TRBV12-3/TRBV12-4	.	14	TRBJ1-2	TGTGCCACTACCGGCGCCGGGTACGGCTATGGCTACACCTTC	CATTGAGYGYGYTF
few	TRBV28	TRBD1	15	TRBJ2-1	TGTGCCAGCAGACCTGACAGGGGGCGACTCAATGAGCAGTTCTTC	CASRPDRGRLNEQFF
many	TRBV7-3	.	13	TRBJ2-3	TGTGCCAGCAGCTTAGCGAGTCTGGATACGCAGTATTTT	CASSLASLDTQYF
few	TRBV6-5	.	11	TRBJ2-7	TGTGCCAGCAGACGGGCCAGGGAGCAGTACTTC	CASRRAREQYF
.	TRBV5-8	.	17	TRBJ1-2	TGTGCCAGCAGCTTCGATTCGGGACACAAGGCGTCGTATGGCTACACCTTC	CASSFDSGHKASYGYTF
many	TRBV7-2	TRBD1	14	TRBJ1-5	TGTGCCAGCAGCCAAACAGGGGGGGTTCAGCCCCAGCATTTT	CASSQTGGVQPQHF
many	TRBV12-5	.	14	TRBJ2-1	TGTGCTAGTGGTTTGGCGGGAGAGGCCAATGAGCAGTTCTTC	CASGLAGEANEQFF
.	TRBV7-6	.	14	TRBJ2-1	TGTGCCAGCAGCTTCTTGTTTGGTAGCAATGAGCAGTTCTTC	CASSFLFGSNEQFF
.	TRBV5-1	.	16	TRBJ2-2	TGCGCCAGCAGCCAGAACTTACAGGTGAACACCGGGGAGCTGATTTTT	CASSQNLQVNTGELIF
many	TRBV4-1	TRBD1	16	TRBJ1-1	TGCGCCAGCAGCCAAGGGACAGGGGGAGTGAACACTGAAGCTTTCTTT	CASSQGTGGVNTEAFF
few	TRBV12-3/TRBV12-4	.	12	TRBJ1-1	TGTGCCAGCAGACTAGCGGGGGCTGCGGCTTTCTTT	CASRLAGAAAFF
.	TRBV29-1	TRBD2	14	TRBJ2-7	TGCAGCGTTGATGCGGGGGGGGCCAGCTACGAGCAGTACTTC	CSVDAGGASYEQYF
few	TRBV9	.	14	TRBJ2-7	TGTGCCAGCAGCGTCACGGGGGCCGTGTACGAGCAGTACTTC	CASSVTGAVYEQYF
few	TRBV5-4	.	16	TRBJ1-3	TGTGCCAGCAGCTCCCCAACAGGAGCCCCTGGAAACACCATATATTTT	CASSSPTGAPGNTIYF
.	TRBV7-9	.	14	TRBJ1-2	TGTGCCAGCAGCTCAAGCGCAGGGAACTATGGCTACACCTTC	CASSSSAGNYGYTF
many	TRBV6-4	TRBD2	15	TRBJ2-3	TGTGCCAGCAGTGACTCGAGCGGGGGGGCAGATACGCAGTATTTT	CASSDSSGGADTQYF
few	TRBV11-3	.	15	TRBJ2-2	TGTGCCAGCAGCGCCGCAGGAACCCAAACCGGGGAGCTGTTTTTT	CASSAAGTQTGELFF
many	TRBV19	TRBD2	16	TRBJ2-1	TGTGCCAGTAAAAGCGGGGGGACAAGCTCCTACAATGAGCAGTTCTTC	CASKSGGTSSYNEQFF
.	TRBV18	TRBD1	15	TRBJ1-2	TGTGCCAGCTCACCAATGGACAGGGGTGATAACGGCTACACCTTC	CASSPMDRGDNGYTF
many	TRBV7-2	.	17	TRBJ2-5	TGTGCCAGCAGCTTGGGGCAGGGAGGAGTCCTGGACGAGACCCAGTACTTC	CASSLGQGGVLDETQYF
.	TRBV4-1	TRBD2	14	TRBJ2-7	TGCGCCAGCAGCCAATCGGGGGGGGGTTACGAGCAGTACTTC	CASSQSGGGYEQYF
few	TRBV7-9	TRBD2	17	TRBJ2-5	TGTGCCAGCAGCTTAGGCCAAGTTATTGAGCGGGGGGAGACCCAGTACTTC	CASSLGQVIERGETQYF
.	TRBV29-1	TRBD2	12	TRBJ2-3	TGCAGCAAAGGGACTAGCGGCGATACGCAGTATTTT	CSKGTSGDTQYF